The 19 T cell receptor beta chains given below trace back to one sample, sequenced in a study of Graves' ophthalmopathy and Graves' hyperthyroidism. Investigators amplified TCR beta CDR3 regions from RNA transcripts. HTBI-primed first-round RT-PCR preceded second-round multiplex PCR. TCRdb passed the multiplex PCR reads through MiXCR, listing each CDR3 protein once. This table has around 600,000 distinct CDR3 sequences, just over 40% appearing once. Specimen: peripheral blood. The receptors stem from an adult man with Graves' ophthalmopathy.

This clonotype was recorded a few times. The chain recombines TRBV15 with TRBJ2-3; 7 nucleotides match TRBD1. The CDR3 covers 16 residues. Germline V gene lookup returns CDR1 LNHNV and CDR2 YYDKDF (reference sequence). V trimming: 1 base; J trimming: 4 bases; junction bases outside the gene matches: 8. Here the CDR3 DNA reads TGTGCCACCAGCAGAGGACAGGGAAGAGGTTCAGATACGCAGTATTTT. It codes for CATSRGQGRGSDTQYF.

This clonotype was seen at least ten times. The rearrangement links TRBV19 to TRBJ2-7; 10 positions match TRBD1. The CDR3 loop spans 14 amino acids. Trimming took 5 bases from V and 5 from J; bases not matched to a gene: 6. Germline lookup yields CDR1 LNHDA and CDR2 SQIVND (reference sequence). This CDR3 is CASSFGTGAHEQYF. As DNA, the CDR3 is TGTGCCAGTAGTTTCGGGACAGGGGCCCACGAGCAGTACTTC. The whole variable domain, filled in from reference TRBV19 and TRBJ2-7, reads DGGITQSPKYLFRKEGQNVTLSCEQNLNHDAMYWYRQDPGQGLRLIYYSQIVNDFQKGDIAEGYSVSREKKESFPLTVTSAQKNPTAFYLCASSFGTGAHEQYFGPGTRLTVT.

This clonotype has a handful of counts. The rearrangement uses TRBV11-2 and TRBJ2-7; 8 positions agree with TRBD2. Germline values: CDR1 SGHAT, CDR2 FQNNGV. The CDR3 spans 16 residues. V shed 0 bases and J 2 bases; nucleotides not matched to a gene: 6. The CDR3 nucleotides read TGTGCCAGCAGCTTAGATGGGCAGCGGGGGACCTACGAGCAGTACTTC. It yields the protein CASSLDGQRGTYEQYF.

The chain couples TRBV29-1 to TRBJ2-2; TRBD2 might be the D (5 bases). The CDR3 has 15 residues. The germline gives CDR1 SQVTM, CDR2 ANQGSEA. V dropped 5 bases and J dropped 0 bases, with 13 bases sitting between them. The CDR3, as DNA: TGCAGCGTTTCCGGTAGCGCCGCGAACACCGGGGAGCTGTTTTTT. Residues: CSVSGSAANTGELFF.

The table lists this clonotype with a few counts. The V and J genes are TRBV2 and TRBJ1-2; maybe TRBD1 (6 bases). The CDR3 is 13 amino acids. Germline values: CDR1 SNHLY, CDR2 FYNNEI. Trimming took off 4 bases at V and 8 bases at J, with 14 bases between the two ends. CDR3 coding DNA: TGTGCCAGCAGTGCCCTGGACAGCAGCGGCTACACCTTC. Its translation is CASSALDSSGYTF.

This clonotype was picked up many times. The chain has TRBV2 and TRBJ2-7; 7 positions agree with TRBD1. V was pared by 6 bases and J by 3 bases, with 5 bases of the junction left unmatched. CDR1 and CDR2 from the germline V gene are SNHLY and FYNNEI. The CDR3 runs 13 residues. CDR3 loop: CASSGTAIYEQYF. The CDR3 nucleotides read TGTGCCAGCAGCGGGACAGCGATCTACGAGCAGTACTTC.

The chain uses TRBV7-2 and TRBJ2-2; TRBD2 agrees at 8 bases. V shed 5 bases, J shed 5 bases, and the junction held 22 bases outside the gene matches. Germline CDR1 and CDR2: SGHTA and FQGNSA. This CDR3 has 20 amino acids. The CDR3 nucleotides are TGTGCCAGCAGCGACCGACTAGGGGGAACGGGAGGGCCCGCAACCGGGGAGCTGTTTTTT. Protein: CASSDRLGGTGGPATGELFF.

Turning to this clonotype: One end of the junction does not line up with germline, which may come from a read error. V gene TRBV7-2 combines with J gene TRBJ2-2, with a weak D call TRBD1 (5 bases). CDR1 is SGHTA, CDR2 FQGNSA, per germline. The CDR3 contains 18 residues. CDR3 amino acids: CASSQGHSGAGVAGELFF. The CDR3 region has the DNA TGCGCCAGCAGCCAAGGTCACTCTGGGGCAGGAGTAGCCGGGGAGCTGTTTTTT.

Note on this clonotype: The junction departs from germline at one end; a sequencing error may be responsible. The chain is built from TRBV10-3 and TRBJ2-2, with a weak D call TRBD2 (5 bases). The CDR3 is made up of 16 amino acids. The germline V gene has CDR1 ENHRY and CDR2 SYGVKD. CDR3 loop: CASSEGSSLNTGELLF. The CDR3 region has the DNA TGTGCCAGCAGTGAAGGCAGCTCCTTGAACACCGGGGAGCTGCTTTTT.

This clonotype was counted at least ten times. V usage is TRBV25-1 and J usage is TRBJ2-6; no reliable D call. CDR1 MGHDK and CDR2 SYGVNS come from the germline V gene. V was trimmed by 2 bases and J by 1 base, leaving 9 bases between them. There are 16 residues in the CDR3. The chain's CDR3 is CASSEKPSSGANVLTF. Written as DNA, the CDR3 is TGTGCCAGCAGTGAAAAGCCAAGTTCTGGGGCCAACGTCCTGACTTTC.

The rearrangement joins TRBV2 to TRBJ1-3; no clear D. V gave up 3 bases and J gave up 4 bases, with 7 bases separating them. This CDR3 contains 13 residues. Germline values: CDR1 SNHLY, CDR2 FYNNEI. The CDR3 sequence is CASSDRVGNTIYF. The CDR3 nucleotides read TGTGCCAGCAGTGATAGGGTAGGAAACACCATATATTTT. The entire variable domain, with the rest obtained from reference TRBV2 and TRBJ1-3, is as follows: EPEVTQTPSHQVTQMGQEVILRCVPISNHLYFYWYRQILGQKVEFLVSFYNNEISEKSEIFDDQFSVERPDGSNFTLKIRSTKLEDSAMYFCASSDRVGNTIYFGEGSWLTVV.

Comments on this clonotype: Given the absence of the conserved phenylalanine or tryptophan at the CDR3 end, a read error is likely. The chain is built from TRBV2 and TRBJ2-5; TRBD1 agrees at 11 bases. Germline-derived CDR1 and CDR2 are SNHLY and FYNNEI. The CDR3 is 18 amino acids. Trimming took 1 base from V and 5 from J; bases not matched to a gene: 12. The CDR3 sequence: CASSEGGLGQGDLETQYL. CDR3 bases: TGTGCCAGCAGTGAAGGCGGCCTGGGACAGGGGGACTTGGAGACCCAGTACCTC.

This clonotype was found a few times. V gene TRBV6-5 combines with J gene TRBJ2-7; D call uncertain. Per the germline V gene, CDR1 is MNHEY and CDR2 is SVGAGI. This CDR3 spans 12 amino acids. With 8 bases removed from V and 3 bases from J, the gap between germline ends came to 11 bases. CDR3 DNA: TGTGCCAGCCTGGGCAGAAACTACGAGCAGTACTTC. This codes for CASLGRNYEQYF.

In this sample, this clonotype turned up many times. The CDR3 nucleotides are TGCAGCGTTGGACTACCCCTTTACGGGATCTACGAGCAGTACTTC. It encodes CSVGLPLYGIYEQYF. This chain connects TRBV29-1 to TRBJ2-7; D possibly corresponds to TRBD2 (5 bases). The CDR3 covers 15 residues. V lost 4 bases and J 3 bases, leaving 19 bases between the germline ends. Germline V gene sequence: CDR1 SQVTM, CDR2 ANQGSEA.

Turning to this clonotype: A junction boundary mismatches the germline segment, possibly from a read error. V gene TRBV25-1 combines with J gene TRBJ1-5, with D possibly matching TRBD1 (6 bases). The CDR3 loop spans 14 amino acids. Looked up from germline, CDR1 is MGHDK and CDR2 is SYGVNS. The CDR3 sequence is CTSSLTQGNQPQHF. The CDR3 nucleotides read TGTACCAGCAGCCTTACTCAGGGGAACCAGCCCCAGCATTTT.

The chain joins TRBV7-2 to TRBJ2-7; D gene uncertain. This CDR3 is 15 amino acids long. The V end was cut by 3 bases, the J end by 1 base, with 13 bases between. The germline gives CDR1 SGHTA, CDR2 FQGNSA. CDR3 DNA: TGTGCCAGCAGCTTGTTTGCCAGGCAATCCTACGAGCAGTACTTC. This sequence encodes CASSLFARQSYEQYF.

This clonotype was picked up a small number of times. This chain connects TRBV20-1 to TRBJ2-7, with D maybe TRBD2 (5 bases). The CDR3 length is 15 residues. Germline V gives CDR1 DFQATT, CDR2 SNEGSKA (reference sequence). The ends were cut back, 0 bases at V and 3 bases at J, with 15 bases in the middle. The CDR3 here is CSARDPDLAVYEQYF. CDR3 nucleotides: TGCAGTGCTAGAGATCCGGACCTAGCCGTCTACGAGCAGTACTTC.

The V call is TRBV30, the J call TRBJ1-6, with D uncertain. There are 17 residues in the CDR3. The germline V gene has CDR1 GTSNPN and CDR2 SVGIG (reference sequence). Trimming removed 1 base from V and 7 bases from J, with 20 bases in between. The CDR3 DNA is TGTGCCTGGAGTGGGGCCTTAATTCTTTCCCTGAATTCACCCCTCCACTTT. Encoded protein: CAWSGALILSLNSPLHF.

In this sample, this clonotype turned up a few times. The rearrangement joins TRBV12-3 or TRBV12-4 to TRBJ2-2; D gene unclear. This CDR3 has 15 amino acids. Trimming removed 3 bases at V and 1 base at J, with 9 bases between. This CDR3 is CASSFFGENTGELFF. For the CDR3, the DNA is TGTGCCAGCAGTTTCTTTGGCGAGAACACCGGGGAGCTGTTTTTT.